This TCR beta chain was captured by sequencing in a study of siplizumab effects on memory and regulatory T cells. Here immunoSEQ multiplex PCR was the method, and the copy in TCRdb shows in-frame clones only, minus some. The data contain over 95,000 clones, over 85% of them singletons. V was trimmed by 3 bases and J by 2 bases, leaving 11 bases between them. This CDR3 spans 15 amino acids. Germline CDR1 MGHRA, CDR2 YSYEKL. Regarding this clone: Antigen specificity is unknown.

Broader study findings: Naive T cells looked more diverse than memory cells and looked like major alloresponse contributors. Naive or memory phenotype was unassignable for roughly 75-95% of proliferating CD4+ or CD8+ clones. Siplizumab significantly brought down the alloreactive sequences that trace back to unstimulated CD4+ memory cells. Proliferating siplizumab-culture Tregs lacked confirmation of suppressive function.

The chain links TRBV4-1 to TRBJ1-3; D remains unclear. What was sequenced was non-Treg CD4+ T cells sorted from blood. This receptor was identified in a human donor in good health. For the CDR3, the DNA is TGCGCCAGCAGCCAGCCTCGCGGTGCTGGAAACACCATATATTTT. Translation: CASSQPRGAGNTIYF.